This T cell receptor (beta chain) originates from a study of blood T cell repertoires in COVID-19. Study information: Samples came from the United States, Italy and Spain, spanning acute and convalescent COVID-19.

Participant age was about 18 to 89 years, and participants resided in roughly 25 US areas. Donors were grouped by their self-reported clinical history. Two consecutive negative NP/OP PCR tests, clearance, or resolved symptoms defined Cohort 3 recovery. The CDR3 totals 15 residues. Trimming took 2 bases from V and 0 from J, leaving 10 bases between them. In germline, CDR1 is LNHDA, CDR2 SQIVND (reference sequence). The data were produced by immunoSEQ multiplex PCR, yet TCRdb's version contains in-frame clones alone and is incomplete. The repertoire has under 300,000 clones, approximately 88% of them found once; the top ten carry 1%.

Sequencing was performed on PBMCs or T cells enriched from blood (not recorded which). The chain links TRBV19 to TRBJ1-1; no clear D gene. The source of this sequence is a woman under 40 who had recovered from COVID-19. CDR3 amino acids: CASSITPTLNTEAFF. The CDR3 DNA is TGTGCCAGTAGTATAACTCCTACGTTGAACACTGAAGCTTTCTTT.